This entry lists 23 T cell receptor beta chains sequenced from one sample in a study of cytomegalovirus exposure and HLA in healthy donors. Data came from immunoSEQ multiplex PCR; TCRdb stores just in-frame clones and leaves some out. Seen here are 150,000 or so clones, 85% to 90% observed once, and the top ten hold 2.5% to 4%. The specimen sequenced was PBMCs. These receptors all come from a young woman in good health and CMV-seropositive.

V usage is TRBV30 and J usage is TRBJ2-7, with D perhaps matching TRBD2 (5 bases). The V end lost 0 bases, the J end lost 1 base, and 13 bases lay between the germline ends. Germline lookup yields CDR1 GTSNPN and CDR2 SVGIG (reference sequence). The CDR3 is made up of 15 amino acids. The CDR3 loop reads CAWSVSLARSYEQYF. The CDR3 bases are TGTGCCTGGAGTGTTTCGCTAGCCCGTTCCTACGAGCAGTACTTC.

This clone was detected a few times. J is TRBJ1-1 and V is TRBV5-1, with TRBD1 identical over 9 bases. CDR3 length: 15 amino acids. Losses at the gene ends were 4 bases for V and 6 bases for J; bases not matched to a gene: 10. Germline V lookup: CDR1 SGHRS, CDR2 YFSETQ. In DNA, the CDR3 is TGCGCCAGCAGCCCGACCGGGACAGGGTACTCTGAAGCTTTCTTT. The encoded protein is CASSPTGTGYSEAFF.

The rearrangement links TRBV27 to TRBJ2-7; D might be TRBD2 (5 bases). Trimming took 3 bases from V and 9 from J, leaving 15 bases between them. The CDR3 totals 13 residues. CDR1 and CDR2 from the germline V gene are MNHEY and SMNVEV (reference sequence). As DNA, the CDR3 is TGTGCCAGCAGTTTTGTGGGCCGGGGTTGGCAGTACTTC. The encoded protein is CASSFVGRGWQYF.

The rearrangement joins TRBV7-2 to TRBJ2-1; 10 bases align to TRBD2. After removal of 1 base from V and 4 bases from J, the junction contained 4 bases not matched to a gene. Germline V lookup: CDR1 SGHTA, CDR2 FQGNSA. The CDR3 spans 16 residues. The CDR3 loop is CASSLVGTSVYNEQFF. CDR3 nucleotide sequence: TGTGCCAGCAGCTTAGTCGGGACTAGCGTATACAATGAGCAGTTCTTC.

The chain combines TRBV7-3 with TRBJ2-2, with 9 nucleotides matching TRBD1. Losses at the gene ends were 3 bases for V and 6 bases for J; bases not matched to a gene: 11. Germline-derived CDR1 and CDR2 are SGHTA and FQGTGA. This CDR3 spans 17 amino acids. The CDR3 spells CASSLYPGTGLAGELFF. In nucleotides, the CDR3 is TGTGCCAGCAGCTTGTATCCCGGGACAGGGTTGGCCGGGGAGCTGTTTTTT.

The V call is TRBV5-4, the J call TRBJ2-7; 8 bases are shared with TRBD1. From germline, CDR1 is SGHNT and CDR2 YYREEE (reference sequence). The V and J ends lost 0 bases and 2 bases, in that order; junction bases with no gene match: 4. The CDR3 is made up of 15 amino acids. CDR3 sequence reads: CASSLGQGPAYEQYF. CDR3 nucleotides: TGTGCCAGCAGCTTGGGACAGGGGCCGGCCTACGAGCAGTACTTC.

J is TRBJ2-1 and V is TRBV21-1; the table's D call TRBD2 went unverified against the DNA. TRBV21-1 is a pseudogene. The CDR3 covers 20 residues. CDR3 coding DNA: TGTGCCAGCAGCAAGGGGACGCTAATTCGGGGGAGGGTATGTCGAATGGAGCAGTTCTTC. Protein product: CASSKGTLIRGRVCRMEQFF.

This clone was observed once. This sequence joins TRBV5-4 and TRBJ2-5; D call uncertain. Germline CDR1 SGHNT, CDR2 YYREEE (reference sequence). Trimming removed 3 bases at V and 1 base at J, with 10 bases between. The CDR3 length is 14 residues. The CDR3 spells CASSSGSSQETQYF. As DNA, the CDR3 is TGTGCCAGCAGCTCCGGTAGTTCCCAAGAGACCCAGTACTTC.

The chain combines TRBV28 with TRBJ1-5, with D tentatively TRBD1 (5 bases). Trimming pared 5 bases from V and 0 bases from J, leaving 23 bases between. The CDR3 sequence is 19 residues long. Per the germline V gene, CDR1 is MDHEN and CDR2 is SYDVKM. CDR3 sequence: CASSLSVGDPPYSNQPQHF. The CDR3 DNA reads TGTGCCAGCAGTCTCTCCGTAGGGGATCCTCCTTATAGCAATCAGCCCCAGCATTTT.

The CDR3 DNA sequence: TGTGCCAGCAGCTTAGGAGGGAACAATCAGCCCCAGCATTTT. Encoded protein: CASSLGGNNQPQHF. The chain has TRBV7-9 and TRBJ1-5; D is uncertain. Germline lookup yields CDR1 SEHNR and CDR2 FQNEAQ (reference sequence). The CDR3 sequence is 14 residues long. V lost 1 base, J lost 3 bases, and 7 bases lay in between.

This chain connects TRBV14 to TRBJ1-2, with TRBD1 identical over 7 bases. Germline CDR1 SGHDN, CDR2 FVKESK. J lost 6 bases, V lost 4 bases, and 5 bases had no gene match. The CDR3 spans 13 residues. This CDR3 reads CASSPTQGHGYTF. The CDR3 bases are TGTGCCAGCAGCCCTACACAGGGGCATGGCTACACCTTC.

V and J are TRBV4-3 and TRBJ1-5; no clear D. The germline V gene encodes CDR1 LGHNA and CDR2 YSLEER. Trimming shortened V by 1 base and J by 7 bases, and 17 bases separated the two germline ends. This CDR3 has 16 residues. CDR3 protein: CASSQGASTSQQPQHF. The CDR3 region has the DNA TGCGCCAGCAGCCAAGGAGCATCGACATCCCAGCAGCCCCAGCATTTT.

This sequence joins TRBV15 and TRBJ2-7; TRBD2 agrees at 7 bases. Trimming removed 5 bases from V and 6 bases from J; junction bases left unmatched: 4. CDR1 and CDR2 from the germline V gene are LNHNV and YYDKDF (reference sequence). This CDR3 has 12 amino acids. CDR3: CATSPTSAEQYF. CDR3 DNA: TGTGCCACCAGCCCAACTAGCGCCGAGCAGTACTTC.

The rearrangement joins TRBV30 to TRBJ2-7; 9 bases match TRBD1. CDR3 length equals 14 residues. The junction had 5 bases not matched to a gene; V was cut back by 2 bases and J by 3 bases. From germline, CDR1 is GTSNPN and CDR2 SVGIG (reference sequence). The CDR3 sequence: CAWSKTGGGYEQYF. The CDR3 DNA follows: TGTGCCTGGAGTAAGACAGGGGGAGGCTACGAGCAGTACTTC.

This chain uses TRBV7-2 with TRBJ2-5; D is undetermined. Deletions cut 5 bases from V and 1 base from J, with 2 bases between. The CDR3 length is 11 residues. Germline lookup yields CDR1 SGHTA and CDR2 FQGNSA. This CDR3 is CASSLQETQYF. The CDR3 coding sequence is TGTGCCAGCAGCCTCCAAGAGACCCAGTACTTC.

The J gene is TRBJ1-2, the V gene TRBV28; the D is unclear. Germline lookup yields CDR1 MDHEN and CDR2 SYDVKM. Trimming cost V 3 bases and J 7 bases, with 15 bases left between them. The CDR3 consists of 14 residues. Here the CDR3 reads CASSFDSSFPGYTF. For the CDR3, the DNA is TGTGCCAGCAGTTTCGATAGCTCCTTCCCTGGCTACACCTTC.

The rearrangement uses TRBV6-5 and TRBJ1-1; 9 bases fit TRBD1. The CDR3 has 15 residues. The germline CDR1 and CDR2 sequences are MNHEY and SVGAGI. The trim removed 9 bases at V and 4 bases at J, leaving 12 bases unmatched. The CDR3 is CASWVTGGAGTEAFF. The CDR3 DNA sequence: TGTGCCAGTTGGGTTACAGGGGGCGCGGGCACTGAAGCTTTCTTT.

This rearrangement joins TRBV7-2 to TRBJ2-7, with 9 bases lining up with TRBD2. V dropped 3 bases and J dropped 0; count of bases not matched to a gene: 12. In germline, CDR1 is SGHTA, CDR2 FQGNSA. This CDR3 contains 18 residues. CDR3 loop: CASSLRTSATRTSYEQYF. The CDR3 DNA sequence: TGTGCCAGCAGCTTGCGGACTAGCGCCACTAGAACCTCCTACGAGCAGTACTTC.

The rearrangement uses TRBV2 and TRBJ2-5; 8 nucleotides agree with TRBD2. The CDR3 has 12 amino acids. V was clipped by 7 bases and J by 3 bases; unmatched bases: 1. Per the germline V gene, CDR1 is SNHLY and CDR2 is FYNNEI. CDR3 in amino acids: CASKREKETQYF. Written as DNA, the CDR3 is TGTGCCAGCAAGCGGGAGAAAGAGACCCAGTACTTC.

The rearrangement links TRBV6-1 to TRBJ2-3; possible D gene TRBD1, 5 bases. The CDR3 length is 14 residues. Germline loops: CDR1 MNHNS, CDR2 SASEGT. The V end was cut by 10 bases, the J end by 2 bases, with 16 bases between. For the CDR3, the DNA is TGTGCCACCGGCCAGGGATACGACACAGATACGCAGTATTTT. Encoded protein: CATGQGYDTDTQYF.

This chain uses TRBV19 with TRBJ1-5; 7 bases are shared with TRBD1. The CDR3 has 16 amino acids. From germline, CDR1 is LNHDA and CDR2 SQIVND (reference sequence). J lost 0 bases, V lost 7 bases, and 9 bases had no gene match. Here the CDR3 reads CASMLTGWGSNQPQHF. The CDR3 DNA reads as TGTGCCAGTATGCTGACAGGGTGGGGTAGCAATCAGCCCCAGCATTTT.

Concerning this clone itself: Other DNA variants within this sample encode the same CDR3. The genes are TRBV30 and TRBJ1-5; D is perhaps TRBD1 (5 bases). Trimming pared 3 bases from V and 0 bases from J, leaving 12 bases between. This CDR3 has 15 residues. From germline, CDR1 is GTSNPN and CDR2 SVGIG (reference sequence). CDR3 sequence: CAWSPGGYSNQPQHF. The CDR3, as DNA: TGTGCCTGGAGCCCGGGGGGGTATAGCAATCAGCCCCAGCATTTT.

This chain joins TRBV27 and TRBJ2-7; 10 nucleotides align to TRBD1. Trimming took 5 bases from V and 5 from J; bases not matched to a gene: 9. In germline, CDR1 is MNHEY, CDR2 SMNVEV (reference sequence). This CDR3 has 15 residues. The CDR3, as DNA: TGTGCCAGCAGTGTCATCGCCGGGACAGGGGACGAGCAGTACTTC. The encoded protein is CASSVIAGTGDEQYF.